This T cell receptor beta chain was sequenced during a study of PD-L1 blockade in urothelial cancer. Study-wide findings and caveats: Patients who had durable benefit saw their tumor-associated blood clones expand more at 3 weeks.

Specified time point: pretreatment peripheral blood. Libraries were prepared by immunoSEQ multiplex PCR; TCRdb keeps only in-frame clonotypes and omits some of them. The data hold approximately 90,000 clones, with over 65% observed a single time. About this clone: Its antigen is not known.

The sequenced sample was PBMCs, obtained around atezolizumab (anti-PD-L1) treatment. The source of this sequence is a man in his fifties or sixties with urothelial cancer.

The CDR3 sequence: CASSLEGEWEQYF. The DNA for the CDR3 is TGCGCCAGCAGCTTGGAAGGAGAATGGGAGCAGTACTTC. This chain links TRBV5-1 with TRBJ2-7; D unresolved. The CDR3 is 13 amino acids. The germline V gene has CDR1 SGHRS and CDR2 YFSETQ. Between the trimmed V and J ends, which lost 0 bases and 7 bases, there was a span of 11 bases.